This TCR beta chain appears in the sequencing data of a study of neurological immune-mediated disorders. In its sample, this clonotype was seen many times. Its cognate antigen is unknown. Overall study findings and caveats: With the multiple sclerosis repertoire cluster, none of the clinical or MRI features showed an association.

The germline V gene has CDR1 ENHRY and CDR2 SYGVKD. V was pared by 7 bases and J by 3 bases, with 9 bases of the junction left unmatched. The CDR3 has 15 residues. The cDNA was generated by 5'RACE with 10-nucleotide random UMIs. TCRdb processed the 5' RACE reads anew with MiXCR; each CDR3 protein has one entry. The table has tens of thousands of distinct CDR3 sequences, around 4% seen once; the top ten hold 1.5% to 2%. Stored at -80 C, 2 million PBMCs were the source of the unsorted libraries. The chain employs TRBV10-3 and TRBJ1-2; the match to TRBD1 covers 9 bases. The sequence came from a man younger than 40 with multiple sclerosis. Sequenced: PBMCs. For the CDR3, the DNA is TGTGCCATCACATCGGGACAGGGAAGTGACTATGGCTACACCTTC. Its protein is CAITSGQGSDYGYTF.